This TCR beta chain was found in a study of blood T cell repertoires in COVID-19. Turning to the study itself: The United States, Italy and Spain provided the acute and convalescent COVID-19 samples. PBMCs, B-cell-depleted T cells, or T cells were the source of the cDNA or gDNA that made up the material.

Authors' processing steps: Amplification of reference gene primers was used by the study to estimate nucleated cell counts. Here immunoSEQ multiplex PCR was the method, and the copy in TCRdb shows in-frame clones only, minus some. The DNA was the basis for D and trimming; V, J and clone size are from that table. The table includes under 250,000 clones, roughly 90% detected once. Germline V gene lookup returns CDR1 SGDLS and CDR2 YYNGEE. V was clipped by 2 bases and J by 4 bases, with 15 bases between them. This CDR3 is 15 amino acids long. This sequence was found in a woman aged 60-70 years with acute or convalescent COVID-19. The chain couples TRBV9 to TRBJ1-2; D ambiguous. Sample: peripheral blood. CDR3 in amino acids: CASSVRYDGVYGYTF. The CDR3 bases are TGTGCCAGCAGCGTCCGTTACGACGGAGTCTATGGCTACACCTTC. Looking up the rest from reference TRBV9 and TRBJ1-2 gives the full variable domain: DSGVTQTPKHLITATGQRVTLRCSPRSGDLSVYWYQQSLDQGLQFLIQYYNGEERAKGNILERFSAQQFPDLHSELNLSSLELGDSALYFCASSVRYDGVYGYTFGSGTRLTVV.